This is a list of T cell receptor beta chains from one sample in a study of blood T cell repertoires in COVID-19. The repertoire was sequenced with immunoSEQ multiplex PCR; TCRdb's copy has only in-frame clones and lacks some. The sample has about 300,000 clones, 80% to 95% seen once. Sample: PBMCs or T cells enriched from blood (not recorded which). The receptors come from a woman aged 30 to 39 who had recovered from COVID-19. The CDR3 runs from the conserved cysteine through the conserved F or W. The order of the fields is D gene, J gene, V gene, clone size, CDR3 protein, CDR3 DNA. D genes are given only for firm matches. Not every row has a clone size; where given, it reads once, few, many or a size class.

>TRBD1|TRBJ1-5|TRBV5-1|.
CASRTTGDGNQPQHF
TGCGCCAGCAGGACGACAGGGGACGGCAATCAGCCCCAGCATTTT
>.|TRBJ1-1|TRBV19|once
CASSMVLRQLNTEAFF
TGTGCCAGTAGTATGGTCTTGAGACAGTTGAACACTGAAGCTTTCTTT
>TRBD2|TRBJ2-1|TRBV7-2|.
CASSLPWTSGRAQHEQFF
TGTGCCAGCAGCTTACCGTGGACTAGCGGGAGGGCGCAGCATGAGCAGTTCTTC
>TRBD1|TRBJ1-5|TRBV19|.
CASSQGGQPQHF
TGTGCCAGTAGTCAGGGGGGTCAGCCCCAGCATTTT
>TRBD1|TRBJ1-1|TRBV4-1|few
CASSQDRLSTEAFF
TGCGCCAGCAGCCAGGACAGGCTATCCACTGAAGCTTTCTTT
>.|TRBJ2-7|TRBV5-5|once
CASSLGQSSYEQYF
TGTGCCAGCAGCTTAGGACAGAGCTCCTACGAGCAGTACTTC
>.|TRBJ2-2|TRBV15|.
CATSRGGLNTGELFF
TGTGCCACCAGCAGAGGAGGGTTGAACACCGGGGAGCTGTTTTTT
>.|TRBJ2-7|TRBV7-6|.
CASSLYFSSSGLSYEQYF
TGTGCCAGCAGCTTATACTTCTCTTCGAGCGGATTATCCTACGAGCAGTACTTC
>.|TRBJ2-1|TRBV9|.
CASSPSGGLTYNEQFF
TGTGCCAGCAGCCCCTCAGGAGGTCTAACATACAATGAGCAGTTCTTC
>TRBD2|TRBJ2-2|TRBV9|.
CASSVALRLADNTGELFF
TGTGCCAGCAGCGTAGCTCTAAGACTAGCGGATAACACCGGGGAGCTGTTTTTT
>TRBD2|TRBJ2-5|TRBV6-1|.
CASSDSVAGGMGETQYF
TGTGCCAGCAGTGATAGTGTAGCGGGAGGTATGGGGGAGACCCAGTACTTC
>.|TRBJ1-2|TRBV3-1/TRBV3-2|.
CASSLGGTVKYTF
TGTGCCAGCAGCCTCGGAGGCACAGTAAAATACACCTTC
>TRBD2|TRBJ2-7|TRBV18|.
CASSPGLAGGLYEQYF
TGTGCCAGCTCACCTGGACTAGCGGGGGGATTATACGAGCAGTACTTC
>TRBD1|TRBJ2-5|TRBV5-1|.
CASSSTGETQYF
TGCGCCAGCAGCTCGACAGGGGAGACCCAGTACTTC